The 18 T cell receptor beta chains listed next were all sequenced from one sample in a study of blood T cell repertoires in COVID-19. Libraries were prepared by immunoSEQ multiplex PCR; TCRdb keeps only in-frame clonotypes and omits some of them. The data hold approximately 440,000 clones, with around 88% observed a single time. What was sequenced was peripheral blood. These receptor sequences come from a woman between 50 and 59 years old with COVID-19, enrolled during active disease.

The gene calls are TRBV19 and TRBJ1-1; maybe TRBD1 (6 bases). The CDR3 is 11 amino acids. V gave up 9 bases and J gave up 3 bases, with 8 bases separating them. Germline loops: CDR1 LNHDA, CDR2 SQIVND (reference sequence). The CDR3 protein is CARGAYTEAFF. The CDR3, as DNA: TGTGCCAGGGGGGCCTACACTGAAGCTTTCTTT.

The chain employs TRBV27 and TRBJ1-5, with D possibly matching TRBD1 (6 bases). V lost 6 bases and J lost 6, with 12 bases in between. This CDR3 is built from 13 residues. CDR1 and CDR2 from the germline V gene are MNHEY and SMNVEV (reference sequence). The CDR3, as DNA: TGTGCCAGCAGAGGGGGGGGGAGTCAGCCCCAGCATTTT. It is translated as CASRGGGSQPQHF.

J is TRBJ2-7 and V is TRBV27; D gene ambiguous. This CDR3 has 9 amino acids. Germline CDR1 and CDR2: MNHEY and SMNVEV (reference sequence). Trimming removed 10 bases at V and 4 bases at J, with 5 bases between. The CDR3 region is CATKYEQYF. The DNA for the CDR3 is TGTGCCACCAAATACGAGCAGTACTTC.

This clone showed up many times. The chain couples TRBV18 to TRBJ1-1; 8 positions agree with TRBD1. Trimming at V came to 4 bases and at J to 1 base, leaving 2 bases not matched to a gene. The germline gives CDR1 KGHSH, CDR2 LQKENI. CDR3 length: 14 residues. The CDR3 DNA is TGTGCCAGCTCACGGCAGGGGGCGAACACTGAAGCTTTCTTT. This translates into CASSRQGANTEAFF.

This chain uses TRBV5-4 with TRBJ1-1; D is unclear. Trimming removed 1 base from V and 0 bases from J, with 7 bases in between. The CDR3 runs to 14 residues. Per the germline V gene, CDR1 is SGHNT and CDR2 is YYREEE (reference sequence). In DNA, the CDR3 is TGTGCCAGCAGCTTGATGGGAGTGAACACTGAAGCTTTCTTT. Translated, it gives CASSLMGVNTEAFF.

The chain joins TRBV5-1 to TRBJ1-2; 10 bases fit TRBD1. The CDR3 runs 17 residues. CDR1 and CDR2 from the germline V gene are SGHRS and YFSETQ. V dropped 5 bases and J dropped 8; count of bases not matched to a gene: 18. The CDR3 nucleotides read TGCGCCAGCAGTTCCGGGACAGGGGATTTTAGACAGGAGGGCTACACCTTC. Translating gives CASSSGTGDFRQEGYTF.

V gene TRBV18 combines with J gene TRBJ2-1, with TRBD2 matching over 9 bases. The junction had 9 bases not matched to a gene; V was cut back by 3 bases and J by 9 bases. Per the germline V gene, CDR1 is KGHSH and CDR2 is LQKENI. The CDR3 sequence is 15 residues long. The CDR3 DNA follows: TGTGCCAGCTCACCTTGGGCGGGGGGGCCGAGTGAGCAGTTCTTC. Protein sequence: CASSPWAGGPSEQFF.

This clone was found a few times. The V call is TRBV4-2, the J call TRBJ1-6; 9 positions agree with TRBD1. The CDR3 loop spans 19 amino acids. V lost 1 base, J lost 8 bases, and 15 bases stayed unmatched. The germline V gene has CDR1 LGHNA and CDR2 YNFKEQ. CDR3 region: CASSQALGGVGQGYSPLHF. CDR3 nucleotides: TGTGCCAGCAGCCAAGCGCTGGGGGGCGTCGGACAGGGGTATTCACCCCTCCACTTT.

The table lists this clone with a count of one. Relative to the germline gene, one junction end is altered; a read error may explain this. This sequence joins TRBV20-1 and TRBJ1-1; D uncertain. The CDR3 totals 10 residues. CDR1 is DFQATT and CDR2 is SNEGSKA in the germline V gene (reference sequence). The CDR3 region is CSASWRSSVF. The CDR3, as DNA: TGCAGTGCTAGTTGGAGGTCGTCAGTCTTT.

This sequence joins TRBV24-1 and TRBJ2-5; no definite D call. CDR1 is KGHDR, CDR2 SFDVKD, per germline. The CDR3 is 15 amino acids. V was clipped by 3 bases and J by 5 bases, with 15 bases between them. The CDR3 DNA is TGTGCCACCAGTGATACGACTGACTTGATGGAGACCCAGTACTTC. Its translation is CATSDTTDLMETQYF.

The chain combines TRBV28 with TRBJ1-2, with a tentative D call TRBD1 (5 bases). The ends were cut back, 5 bases at V and 8 bases at J, with 21 bases in the middle. There are 15 residues in the CDR3. Germline CDR1 and CDR2: MDHEN and SYDVKM. The CDR3 region is CASSPGGGRDFGYTF. In nucleotides, the CDR3 is TGTGCCAGCAGTCCGGGGGGGGGACGAGACTTCGGCTACACCTTC.

CDR3 sequence (DNA): TGTGCCAGCAGTTACAGAGACTATGGCTACACCTTC. It yields the protein CASSYRDYGYTF. The V gene is TRBV28, the J gene TRBJ1-2; D is unclear. The CDR3 spans 12 residues. Trimming left V 4 bases short and J 3 bases short, with 6 bases between. CDR1 is MDHEN, CDR2 SYDVKM, per germline.

This clone showed up just a few times. This chain connects TRBV7-9 to TRBJ1-5; D call uncertain. This CDR3 region has 13 residues. V was shortened by 7 bases and J by 7 bases, with 14 bases between the two germline ends. Germline V lookup: CDR1 SEHNR, CDR2 FQNEAQ (reference sequence). CDR3 residues: CASTLEGNQPQHF. In DNA form, the CDR3 reads TGTGCCAGCACACTGGAGGGTAACCAGCCCCAGCATTTT.

The chain joins TRBV3-1 (or the pseudogene TRBV3-2) to TRBJ2-3; possibly TRBD1 for D (5 bases). CDR3 length: 14 residues. Germline V CDR1 and CDR2: LGHDT, YNNKEL (reference sequence). V was pared by 4 bases and J by 2 bases, with 10 bases between. Here the CDR3 DNA reads TGTGCCAGCAGCCCAAGGGGCTTCACAGATACGCAGTATTTT. Encoded protein: CASSPRGFTDTQYF.

V usage is TRBV19 and J usage is TRBJ2-1; TRBD1 matches 10 bases. J gave up 8 bases and V 10 bases, and 8 bases lay outside the gene matches. CDR3 length equals 13 residues. Germline V lookup: CDR1 LNHDA, CDR2 SQIVND (reference sequence). The CDR3 DNA reads TGTGCCACCAGGGACAGGGGAATCGATGAGCAGTTCTTC. Amino acids: CATRDRGIDEQFF. Variable domain in full (rest from reference TRBV19 and TRBJ2-1): DGGITQSPKYLFRKEGQNVTLSCEQNLNHDAMYWYRQDPGQGLRLIYYSQIVNDFQKGDIAEGYSVSREKKESFPLTVTSAQKNPTAFYLCATRDRGIDEQFFGPGTRLTVL.

The V gene is TRBV6-1, the J gene TRBJ1-1; D not resolved. Germline lookup yields CDR1 MNHNS and CDR2 SASEGT. Trimming shortened V by 7 bases and J by 2 bases, and 8 bases separated the two germline ends. This CDR3 spans 12 amino acids. The CDR3 here is CASISGNTEAFF. The DNA of the CDR3 is TGTGCCAGCATCTCAGGAAACACTGAAGCTTTCTTT.

This clone has more than one count but fewer than ten. Written as DNA, the CDR3 is TGTGCCACCTCGGGACAGTATTATTCACCCCTCCACTTT. This encodes CATSGQYYSPLHF. The chain combines TRBV19 with TRBJ1-6; TRBD1 matches at 7 bases. The CDR3 length is 13 residues. Germline V lookup: CDR1 LNHDA, CDR2 SQIVND (reference sequence). The J segment lost 8 bases and the V segment lost 10 bases, leaving 8 bases of the junction unmatched.

V gene TRBV2 combines with J gene TRBJ2-3; D perhaps matches TRBD2 (7 bases). Germline CDR1 SNHLY, CDR2 FYNNEI. The length of the CDR3 is 16 residues. Between the trimmed V and J ends, which lost 3 bases and 2 bases, there was a span of 15 bases. CDR3 amino acids: CASSDGRGPATDTQYF. The CDR3 DNA reads as TGTGCCAGCAGTGACGGGCGGGGGCCTGCCACAGATACGCAGTATTTT.